This T cell receptor beta chain was documented in a study of shared T cell receptors in the human thymus (dated by TCRdb to the early 2020s). About the investigation overall: The study investigated the way shared, self-reactive T-cell receptor alpha chains are produced in the human thymus.

Receptor libraries were prepared by the immunoSEQ multiplex PCR assay. TCRdb carries this immuneACCESS record with in-frame sequences only. Its versions omit some clonotypes, under half of them owing to an unresolved V gene in the studies checked, with the rest unexplained. The sample contains about 380,000 clones, around 93% of them found a single time. Approximately 0.02% of the sample rests with the top ten. About this clone itself: Its antigen specificity is not known. Base qualities are not recorded, but no much larger clone differs from it by a single base.

The sample consisted of thymocytes. The TCR comes from a human donor.

The CDR3 region reads CSVEVRPASSSYEQYF. The DNA sequence is as follows: TGCAGCGTTGAAGTTAGGCCGGCGTCCAGCTCCTACGAGCAGTACTTC. The rearranged segments are TRBV29-1 and TRBJ2-7; there is no confident call for the D gene. The trim is 1 base for V and 0 bases for J, with a gap of 16 bases between the germline ends. The CDR3 sequence holds 16 residues, the cysteine and phenylalanine included. Only the CDR3 portion is preserved as DNA: 48 bases, with reading frame beginning at the first base. CDR1 and CDR2 are read off the germline V gene as SQVTM and ANQGSEA.